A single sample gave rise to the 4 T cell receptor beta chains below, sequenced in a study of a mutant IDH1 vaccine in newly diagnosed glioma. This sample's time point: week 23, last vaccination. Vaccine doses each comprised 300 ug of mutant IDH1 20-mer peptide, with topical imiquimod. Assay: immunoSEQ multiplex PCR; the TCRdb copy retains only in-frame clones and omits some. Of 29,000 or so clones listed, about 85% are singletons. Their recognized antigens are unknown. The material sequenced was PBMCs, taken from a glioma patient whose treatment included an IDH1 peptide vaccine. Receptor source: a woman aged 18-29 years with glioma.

This CDR3 reads CSATGGGSYEQYF. CDR3 nucleotides: TGCAGCGCAACAGGGGGAGGATCCTACGAGCAGTACTTC. The chain combines TRBV29-1 with TRBJ2-7, with 8 bases lining up with TRBD1. V was pared by 7 bases and J by 1 base, with 6 bases of the junction left unmatched. The CDR3 totals 13 residues. CDR1 and CDR2 (germline): SQVTM, ANQGSEA.

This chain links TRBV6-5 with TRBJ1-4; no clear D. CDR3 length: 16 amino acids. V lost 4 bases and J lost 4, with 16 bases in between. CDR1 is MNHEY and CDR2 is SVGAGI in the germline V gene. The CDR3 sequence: CASSSLTDPDNEKLFF. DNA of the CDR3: TGTGCCAGCAGTTCCCTGACCGATCCGGATAATGAAAAACTGTTTTTT.

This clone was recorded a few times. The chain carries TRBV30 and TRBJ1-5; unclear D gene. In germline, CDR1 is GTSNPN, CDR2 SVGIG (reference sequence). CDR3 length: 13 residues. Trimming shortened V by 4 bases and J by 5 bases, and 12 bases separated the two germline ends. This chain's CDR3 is CAWTVSTDQPQHF. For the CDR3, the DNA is TGTGCCTGGACGGTATCAACAGATCAGCCCCAGCATTTT. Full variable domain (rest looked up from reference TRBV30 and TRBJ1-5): SQTIHQWPATLVQPVGSPLSLECTVEGTSNPNLYWYRQAAGRGLQLLFYSVGIGQISSEVPQNLSASRPQDRQFILSSKKLLLSDSGFYLCAWTVSTDQPQHFGDGTRLSIL.

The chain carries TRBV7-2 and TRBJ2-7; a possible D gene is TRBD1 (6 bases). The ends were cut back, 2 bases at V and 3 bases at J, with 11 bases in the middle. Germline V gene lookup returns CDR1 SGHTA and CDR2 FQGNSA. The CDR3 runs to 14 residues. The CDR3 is CASSLPGVYYEQYF. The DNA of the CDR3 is TGTGCCAGCAGCTTACCAGGGGTTTACTACGAGCAGTACTTC.